The present TCR beta chain was sequenced within a study of neurological immune-mediated disorders. Findings of the study overall: HTLV-1-associated myelopathy had the most TCR clonal expansion, while multiple sclerosis had the least, a level that fell below healthy controls.

Noted time point: longitudinal time-point 1 (baseline). Volunteers attending a blood bank in Maryland, USA, served as healthy controls. 2 million PBMCs stored at -80 C were the source of the unsorted libraries. This clonotype was counted ten times or more. Its target is unknown. 5'RACE generated cDNA with 10-nucleotide random UMIs. TCRdb re-derived calls from the 5' RACE reads in MiXCR, one entry per CDR3 protein. Of fewer than 90,000 distinct CDR3 sequences detected, about a tenth appear once; the ten largest clones hold about 9.6%. V lost 7 bases to trimming and J lost 1 base; unmatched junction nucleotides: 4. CDR3 length equals 13 residues. CDR1 is SQVTM and CDR2 is ANQGSEA in the germline V gene.

The sequenced sample consisted of PBMCs. V and J are TRBV29-1 and TRBJ2-3, with 8 bases that match TRBD1. This clonotype was obtained from a man younger than 45 in good health. CDR3 residues: CSAEDRGTDTQYF. The CDR3 DNA follows: TGCAGCGCTGAGGACAGGGGCACAGATACGCAGTATTTT.